This TCR beta chain comes out of a study of control samples from healthy donors and cancer patients. V shed 5 bases and J shed 7 bases, with 12 bases lying between them. Per germline, CDR1 LNHNV and CDR2 YYDKDF (reference sequence). The CDR3 sequence is 13 residues long. Measured with immunoSEQ multiplex PCR; TCRdb has only the in-frame clones, and not every one. There are 55,000 to 70,000 clones in the sample; less than 95% occur only once, and around 1% lies in the top ten. In this sample, this clone turned up a few times. The sequence came from a man aged 25-45 years with colorectal cancer. V and J are TRBV15 and TRBJ1-5; D gene ambiguous. What was sequenced was PBMCs. The CDR3 spells CATSSGREQPQHF. CDR3 DNA: TGTGCCACCAGCTCGGGGAGGGAGCAGCCCCAGCATTTT. The full variable domain, with the rest looked up from reference TRBV15 and TRBJ1-5, is DAMVIQNPRYQVTQFGKPVTLSCSQTLNHNVMYWYQQKSSQAPKLLFHYYDKDFNNEADTPDNFQSRRPNTSFCFLDIRSPGLGDTAMYLCATSSGREQPQHFGDGTRLSIL.